This T cell receptor (beta chain) derives from a study of cytomegalovirus exposure and HLA in healthy donors. The germline V gene encodes CDR1 MNHNS and CDR2 SASEGT. V was clipped by 3 bases and J by 7 bases; unmatched bases: 3. CDR3 length: 13 residues. Method: immunoSEQ multiplex PCR; TCRdb's copy keeps in-frame clones and lacks some. Among 150,000 to 180,000 clones, more than 70% were seen once, and the ten largest hold approximately 2%. Sequenced sample: PBMCs. The TCR comes from a human donor in good health. The V and J genes are TRBV6-1 and TRBJ1-2, with 9 bases matching TRBD1. The CDR3 protein is CASSDGQGFGYTF. Written as DNA, the CDR3 is TGTGCCAGCAGTGACGGACAGGGGTTTGGCTACACCTTC.